This TCR beta chain comes out of a study of blood T cell repertoires in COVID-19. Study-wide context: Sources were T cells, B-cell-depleted T cells, or PBMCs; the material itself was cDNA or gDNA.

Per the original methods: From reference gene primer amplification, estimates of nucleated cell counts were derived. Repertoires were generated with immunoSEQ multiplex PCR, while TCRdb's copy carries only in-frame clones and drops some. The DNA was the basis for D and trimming; V, J and clone size are from that table. The table shows about 130,000 clones, with over 80% occurring only once. In its sample, this clone was seen a few times. Material for sequencing was peripheral blood. The sequence came from a man in his forties or fifties with active or convalescent COVID-19.

CDR3 sequence (DNA): TGTGCCAACCCAGGACGGGCAGGGGAGGGAGATACGCAGTATTTT. It is translated as CANPGRAGEGDTQYF. The rearrangement joins TRBV6-5 to TRBJ2-3, with a tentative D call TRBD2 (7 bases). Germline-derived CDR1 and CDR2 are MNHEY and SVGAGI. Trimming took off 10 bases at V and 5 bases at J, with 22 bases between the two ends. This CDR3 is 15 amino acids long.